Following are 3 T cell receptor beta chains from one sample sequenced in a study of T cell responses to AZD1222 COVID-19 vaccine. Data came from immunoSEQ multiplex PCR; TCRdb stores just in-frame clones and leaves some out. The sample consists of about 72,000 clones, roughly 85% of them appearing once. The input for sequencing was peripheral blood, taken on day 0 of AZD1222 vaccination. These TCRs come from an adult in good health.

The chain uses TRBV12-3 or TRBV12-4 and TRBJ2-1, with D perhaps being TRBD1 or TRBD2 (5 bases each). The CDR3 is 12 amino acids. V lost 6 bases, J lost 5 bases, and 8 bases lay in between. This CDR3 reads CASRGEDNEQFF. The CDR3 region has the DNA TGTGCCAGCAGGGGGGAAGACAATGAGCAGTTCTTC.

The rearrangement uses TRBV6-6 and TRBJ2-7, with 9 bases identical to TRBD1. The CDR3 is 16 residues long. The V gene end was trimmed by 2 bases and the J gene end by 3 bases; junction bases not matched to a gene: 8. Germline values: CDR1 MNHNY, CDR2 SVGAGI (reference sequence). DNA for the CDR3: TGTGCCAGCAGTTACACTTCCGGGACAGGGAGCTACGAGCAGTACTTC. Its translation is CASSYTSGTGSYEQYF.

The chain uses TRBV30 and TRBJ2-1; possibly TRBD1 for D (6 bases). Looked up from germline, CDR1 is GTSNPN and CDR2 is SVGIG (reference sequence). Trimming removed 1 base at V and 15 bases at J, with 16 bases between. This CDR3 is 12 amino acids long. The CDR3: CAWSEIRTALFF. CDR3 DNA: TGTGCCTGGAGTGAAATACGGACAGCCTTGTTCTTC.